The 25 T cell receptor beta chains reported below all come from one sample, sequenced in a study of T cells after yellow fever vaccination. TCRdb itself ran the 5' RACE reads through MiXCR, one entry per CDR3 protein. Of some 200,000 distinct CDR3 sequences in the sample, about 3% were seen once. Sequences were derived from CD4+ T cells sorted from PBMCs, sampled 10 days after the yellow fever booster vaccination. The receptors stem from a man between 18 and 29 years old who received the YFV17D yellow fever vaccine.

The CDR3 sequence: CASSSAVGRSEKLFF. CDR3 in DNA: TGTGCCAGCAGCTCCGCCGTCGGAAGGAGTGAAAAACTGTTTTTT. The rearrangement joins TRBV7-2 to TRBJ1-4; no definite D call. Germline V gene sequence: CDR1 SGHTA, CDR2 FQGNSA. The CDR3 is 15 amino acids. Trimming stripped 4 bases from V and 7 bases from J, with 16 bases between.

This clonotype has ten or more counts. The chain employs TRBV11-2 and TRBJ2-7; D remains unclear. Germline V gene lookup returns CDR1 SGHAT and CDR2 FQNNGV. V was pared by 5 bases and J by 2 bases, with 13 bases between. This CDR3 has 14 residues. The CDR3 DNA is TGTGCCAGCAGCCCACGGGCAGGCACCTACGAGCAGTACTTC. It encodes CASSPRAGTYEQYF.

V usage is TRBV7-3 and J usage is TRBJ2-2; D is unclear. CDR3 length: 15 residues. V was clipped by 1 base and J by 1 base, with 7 bases between them. CDR1 and CDR2 (germline): SGHTA, FQGTGA. The CDR3 protein is CASSLNPLNTGELFF. CDR3 bases: TGTGCCAGCAGCTTAAATCCCCTGAACACCGGGGAGCTGTTTTTT. Full variable domain (remainder filled in from reference TRBV7-3 and TRBJ2-2): GAGVSQTPSNKVTEKGKYVELRCDPISGHTALYWYRQSLGQGPEFLIYFQGTGAADDSGLPNDRFFAVRPEGSVSTLKIQRTERGDSAVYLCASSLNPLNTGELFFGEGSRLTVL.

The table lists this clonotype with many counts. This rearrangement joins TRBV7-6 to TRBJ1-6, with a tentative D call TRBD1 (6 bases). Looked up from germline, CDR1 is SGHVS and CDR2 is FNYEAQ. Trimming cost V 4 bases and J 6 bases, with 13 bases left between them. The CDR3 has 15 residues. The CDR3 here is CASSSWTAPNSPLHF. CDR3 coding DNA: TGTGCCAGCAGCTCTTGGACAGCCCCTAATTCACCCCTCCACTTT.

Ten or more counts support this clonotype. The chain combines TRBV6-5 with TRBJ2-7; D is undetermined. V was pared by 8 bases and J by 2 bases, with 10 bases between. Germline lookup yields CDR1 MNHEY and CDR2 SVGAGI. The CDR3 loop spans 12 amino acids. CDR3 residues: CASSGSTYEQYV. Written as DNA, the CDR3 is TGTGCCAGCTCGGGCAGCACCTACGAGCAGTACGTC.

This clonotype was detected a few times. The J gene is TRBJ1-6, the V gene TRBV12-3 or TRBV12-4; the match to TRBD1 covers 10 bases. V dropped 3 bases and J dropped 3; count of bases not matched to a gene: 2. CDR3 size: 16 residues. DNA of the CDR3: TGTGCCAGCAGTTTCTGGACAGGGGGCTATAATTCACCCCTCCACTTT. Protein sequence: CASSFWTGGYNSPLHF.

The sample holds a few counts of this clonotype. The junction and the germline gene differ at one end; a read error may be behind it. The rearrangement links TRBV18 to TRBJ1-3; D gene ambiguous. CDR3 length: 17 residues. Germline V gene sequence: CDR1 KGHSH, CDR2 LQKENI. CDR3 DNA sequence: TGTGCCAGCTCGCCACCGGGGAGCCGGGGATCTGGAAACACCATATATTTT. Translating it yields CASSPPGSRGSGNTIYF.

The J gene is TRBJ2-3, the V gene TRBV20-1; TRBD1 matches at 7 bases. The CDR3 is made up of 14 amino acids. Germline-derived CDR1 and CDR2 are DFQATT and SNEGSKA (reference sequence). CDR3 in amino acids: CGSWDSGGSDTQYF. The CDR3 nucleotides are TGCGGATCCTGGGACAGTGGAGGCTCAGATACGCAGTATTTT.

This clonotype was counted ten times or more. V and J are TRBV6-2 or TRBV6-3 and TRBJ2-5; D is undetermined. Germline V gene data show CDR1 as MNHEY and CDR2 as SVGEGT. V gave up 6 bases and J gave up 7 bases, with 21 bases separating them. This CDR3 region has 15 residues. In DNA form, the CDR3 reads TGTGCCAGCAGCTCAGCCCCGGACGGTCTGGGGACCCAGTACTTC. Its translation: CASSSAPDGLGTQYF.

The chain recombines TRBV4-3 with TRBJ2-3, with TRBD1 matching over 7 bases. V shed 0 bases, J shed 3 bases, and the junction held 3 bases outside the gene matches. The CDR3 extends over 15 amino acids. Per germline, CDR1 LGHNA and CDR2 YSLEER. The CDR3 DNA is TGCGCCAGCAGCCAAGATGGCAGGGGGACAGATACGCAGTATTTT. Its translation is CASSQDGRGTDTQYF.

In its sample, this clonotype was seen many times. The chain links TRBV20-1 to TRBJ2-7, with 8 bases matching TRBD2. The CDR3 spans 13 residues. Germline loops: CDR1 DFQATT, CDR2 SNEGSKA (reference sequence). The V gene end was trimmed by 6 bases and the J gene end by 4 bases; junction bases not matched to a gene: 8. CDR3 amino acids: CSAKRGGIYEQYF. CDR3 in DNA: TGCAGTGCCAAACGGGGGGGGATTTACGAGCAGTACTTC.

The rearrangement uses TRBV5-4 and TRBJ1-3; D not certain. There are 14 residues in the CDR3. The germline V gene encodes CDR1 SGHNT and CDR2 YYREEE (reference sequence). Between the trimmed V and J ends, which lost 2 bases and 2 bases, there was a span of 8 bases. DNA for the CDR3: TGTGCCAGCAGCTTTGGATACCCTGGAAACACCATATATTTT. It is translated as CASSFGYPGNTIYF.

In this sample, this clonotype turned up a few times. Sequence at one end of the junction differs from germline and may be a read error. CDR3 sequence (DNA): TGCAGCGGAAGAGGGGGGTGGGGGAACACTGAAGCTTTTTTT. This codes for CSGRGGWGNTEAFF. The genes are TRBV29-1 and TRBJ1-1, with D possibly TRBD1 on 6 matching bases. This CDR3 contains 14 residues. Germline V gene data show CDR1 as SQVTM and CDR2 as ANQGSEA.

The rearrangement links TRBV18 to TRBJ2-7; 10 positions agree with TRBD1. From germline, CDR1 is KGHSH and CDR2 LQKENI. After removal of 5 bases from V and 0 bases from J, the junction contained 7 bases not matched to a gene. This CDR3 contains 16 residues. The CDR3 DNA sequence: TGTGCCAGCTCAGCCGGGACAGGGGTCCACTCCTACGAGCAGTACTTC. Translated: CASSAGTGVHSYEQYF.

A few counts support this clonotype. V and J are TRBV21-1 and TRBJ2-5. TRBV21-1 is a pseudogene segment. This CDR3 has 14 amino acids. DNA of the CDR3: TGTGCCAGCAGCAACATGGGCAGACAAGAGACCCAGTACTTC. Translating it yields CASSNMGRQETQYF.

This clonotype was recorded many times. The V call is TRBV18, the J call TRBJ2-2; 8 nucleotides agree with TRBD1. Trimming took 0 bases from V and 7 from J; bases not matched to a gene: 7. Germline CDR1 and CDR2: KGHSH and LQKENI. The CDR3 runs to 16 residues. The CDR3 loop reads CASSPPDRALIGELFF. CDR3 nucleotide sequence: TGTGCCAGCTCACCACCGGACAGGGCATTAATCGGGGAGCTGTTTTTT.

The chain links TRBV11-2 to TRBJ2-4; D possibly corresponds to TRBD2 (7 bases). This CDR3 region has 20 residues. CDR1 SGHAT and CDR2 FQNNGV come from the germline V gene. The V gene lost 1 base and the J gene lost 1 base, with 23 bases spanning the gap. This chain's CDR3 is CASSLGRGLEKQSAKNIQYF. In DNA, the CDR3 is TGTGCCAGCAGCTTAGGGCGGGGGCTTGAAAAACAATCGGCCAAAAACATTCAGTACTTC.

This clonotype has ten or more counts. V usage is TRBV5-1 and J usage is TRBJ2-3; 11 nucleotides line up with TRBD2. The J segment lost 3 bases and the V segment lost 4 bases, leaving 4 bases of the junction unmatched. Germline V gene sequence: CDR1 SGHRS, CDR2 YFSETQ. This CDR3 contains 15 residues. In nucleotides, the CDR3 is TGCGCCAGCAGCACCCTAGCGGGGGGAACAGATACGCAGTATTTT. Amino acid sequence: CASSTLAGGTDTQYF.

The table lists this clonotype with many counts. The chain recombines TRBV4-1 with TRBJ1-5; D may be TRBD1 (6 bases). V was pared by 1 base and J by 0 bases, with 13 bases between. Germline-derived CDR1 and CDR2 are MGHRA and YSYEKL. The CDR3 totals 17 residues. CDR3 loop: CASSQAGGGYSNQPQHF. In DNA form, the CDR3 reads TGCGCCAGCAGCCAAGCCGGGGGGGGCTATAGCAATCAGCCCCAGCATTTT.

This clonotype has a count of ten or more. The chain is built from TRBV6-2 or TRBV6-3 and TRBJ1-3; TRBD1 might be the D (5 bases). Trimming left V 6 bases short and J 0 bases short, with 18 bases between. Per germline, CDR1 MNHEY and CDR2 SVGEGT. CDR3 length: 17 residues. CDR3 protein: CASSAYEGSASGNTIYF. The CDR3 DNA sequence: TGTGCCAGCAGCGCCTATGAGGGGTCCGCCTCTGGAAACACCATATATTTT.

This rearrangement joins TRBV4-2 to TRBJ1-6; tentatively, D is TRBD1 (5 bases). V shed 0 bases and J shed 10 bases, with 13 bases lying between them. This CDR3 is built from 15 residues. Per the germline V gene, CDR1 is LGHNA and CDR2 is YNFKEQ. CDR3 protein: CASSQEEGLASPLHF. The CDR3 nucleotides read TGTGCCAGCAGCCAAGAAGAGGGGCTCGCCTCACCCCTCCACTTT.

This clonotype was recorded many times. V and J are TRBV28 and TRBJ2-5, with 11 bases identical to TRBD2. This CDR3 spans 17 amino acids. V trimming: 4 bases; J trimming: 1 base; junction bases outside the gene matches: 8. CDR1 and CDR2 (germline): MDHEN, SYDVKM. CDR3 sequence reads: CASSSTRLAGTQETQYF. The DNA for the CDR3 is TGTGCCAGCAGTTCCACCCGACTAGCGGGGACCCAAGAGACCCAGTACTTC.

With respect to this clonotype: This could be a read error, since a much larger clone is one nucleotide away. This chain uses TRBV2 with TRBJ2-5; no clear D. CDR1 and CDR2 from the germline V gene are SNHLY and FYNNEI. Trimming left V 7 bases short and J 1 base short, with 4 bases between. The CDR3 spans 11 residues. The CDR3 nucleotides read TGTGCCAGCAACATCCAAGAGACCCAGTACTTC. Its translation: CASNIQETQYF. The whole variable domain, filled in from reference TRBV2 and TRBJ2-5, reads EPEVTQTPSHQVTQMGQEVILRCVPISNHLYFYWYRQILGQKVEFLVSFYNNEISEKSEIFDDQFSVERPDGSNFTLKIRSTKLEDSAMYFCASNIQETQYFGPGTRLLVL.

This clonotype was seen many times. The CDR3 region has the DNA TGCAGCGCCAAGGGGGAAAAACTGTTTTTT. It codes for CSAKGEKLFF. V and J are TRBV29-1 and TRBJ1-4, with TRBD1 as a possible D gene (5 bases). The V end lost 7 bases, the J end lost 8 bases, and 8 bases lay between the germline ends. CDR3 size: 10 residues. CDR1 is SQVTM and CDR2 is ANQGSEA in the germline V gene.

This clonotype came up many times. The CDR3, as DNA: TGTGCCAGCAAACTTAGTCCCGGGACAGGACCCGTCGCCCAGCATTTT. Protein: CASKLSPGTGPVAQHF. V usage is TRBV7-2 and J usage is TRBJ1-5, with 8 positions matching TRBD1. This CDR3 contains 16 residues. V dropped 7 bases and J dropped 11; count of bases not matched to a gene: 19. Germline V gene data show CDR1 as SGHTA and CDR2 as FQGNSA.